The 6 T cell receptor beta chains presented below share a single source sample, sequenced in a study of T cells in Graves' hyperthyroidism and ophthalmopathy. The TCR beta CDR3 regions underwent amplification using RNA transcripts as the source. During a first-round RT-PCR of the TCR CDR3, the HTBI primer set was used. Each CDR3 protein gets one entry after TCRdb re-called the multiplex PCR reads with MiXCR. The sample has hundreds of thousands of distinct CDR3 sequences, about 14% seen once. Sequencing was carried out using blood. All receptors derive from a woman between 40 and 55 years old with Graves' ophthalmopathy.

This rearrangement joins TRBV12-3 or TRBV12-4 to TRBJ1-2; weak D call: TRBD1 (5 bases). CDR3 size: 15 residues. Trimming shortened V by 5 bases and J by 4 bases, and 17 bases separated the two germline ends. The CDR3 sequence is CASSASRGVGYGYTF. Written as DNA, the CDR3 is TGTGCCAGCAGTGCCAGCCGAGGGGTGGGCTATGGCTACACCTTC.

This rearrangement joins TRBV6-1 to TRBJ2-2, with D perhaps matching TRBD2 (6 bases). V was clipped by 6 bases and J by 7 bases, with 21 bases between them. Germline values: CDR1 MNHNS, CDR2 SASEGT. The CDR3 is 16 residues long. The CDR3 region is CASRSGVAEKSGELFF. The CDR3 bases are TGTGCCAGCAGGTCCGGGGTAGCGGAGAAGAGCGGGGAGCTGTTTTTT.

This clonotype showed up many times. The genes are TRBV5-1 and TRBJ1-2, with TRBD1 as a possible D gene (5 bases). The V and J ends lost 0 bases and 4 bases respectively, with 13 bases between them. This CDR3 comprises 15 residues. Germline CDR1 and CDR2: SGHRS and YFSETQ. CDR3 bases: TGCGCCAGCAGCTTGGTTCGGGGGGTGAGCTATGGCTACACCTTC. The encoded protein is CASSLVRGVSYGYTF.

There are many counts of this clonotype. The rearrangement uses TRBV28 and TRBJ2-5; 9 bases align to TRBD1. This CDR3 has 16 amino acids. CDR1 MDHEN and CDR2 SYDVKM come from the germline V gene. After removal of 6 bases from V and 4 bases from J, the junction contained 12 bases not matched to a gene. This chain's CDR3 is CASSFLLQGAGETQYF. The DNA for the CDR3 is TGTGCCAGCAGCTTTCTTTTACAGGGGGCTGGAGAGACCCAGTACTTC. The variable domain in full, with the rest retrieved from reference TRBV28 and TRBJ2-5, is DVKVTQSSRYLVKRTGEKVFLECVQDMDHENMFWYRQDPGLGLRLIYFSYDVKMKEKGDIPEGYSVSREKKERFSLILESASTNQTSMYLCASSFLLQGAGETQYFGPGTRLLVL.

This clonotype was seen many times. The chain is built from TRBV20-1 and TRBJ2-7; D is undetermined. Between the trimmed V and J ends, which lost 0 bases and 4 bases, there was a span of 13 bases. Germline V gene data show CDR1 as DFQATT and CDR2 as SNEGSKA (reference sequence). The CDR3 runs to 14 residues. The CDR3 coding sequence is TGCAGTGCTAGAGAAAGTTTACAGAGGTACGAGCAGTACTTC. Translating it yields CSARESLQRYEQYF.

This clonotype was detected only a few times. The chain joins TRBV6-2 or TRBV6-3 to TRBJ2-1; D possibly corresponds to TRBD2 (5 bases). V dropped 5 bases and J dropped 13 bases, with 15 bases sitting between them. Germline loops: CDR1 MNHEY, CDR2 SVGEGT. The CDR3 is made up of 12 amino acids. The CDR3 DNA reads TGTGCCAGCAGTACCAACGGGGTAGAACAGTTCTTC. This translates into CASSTNGVEQFF.